This T cell receptor beta chain originates from a study of tumor-infiltrating lymphocytes in oesophageal squamous cell carcinoma. TCRdb reprocessed the reads via MiXCR and lists one record per CDR3 protein. This sample has about 12,000 distinct CDR3 sequences, with about three fifths found just once. The TCR originated in a female donor with esophageal squamous cell carcinoma. Sequenced: blood.

CDR3 protein: CASSFGLETQYF. CDR3 nucleotides: TGTGCCAGCAGCTTTGGCTTGGAGACCCAGTACTTC. The genes are TRBV7-6 and TRBJ2-1, with unresolved D. The end of the DNA fits TRBJ2-5 better, so the J call may be wrong. The CDR3 has 12 amino acids. CDR1 is SGHVS and CDR2 is FNYEAQ in the germline V gene.